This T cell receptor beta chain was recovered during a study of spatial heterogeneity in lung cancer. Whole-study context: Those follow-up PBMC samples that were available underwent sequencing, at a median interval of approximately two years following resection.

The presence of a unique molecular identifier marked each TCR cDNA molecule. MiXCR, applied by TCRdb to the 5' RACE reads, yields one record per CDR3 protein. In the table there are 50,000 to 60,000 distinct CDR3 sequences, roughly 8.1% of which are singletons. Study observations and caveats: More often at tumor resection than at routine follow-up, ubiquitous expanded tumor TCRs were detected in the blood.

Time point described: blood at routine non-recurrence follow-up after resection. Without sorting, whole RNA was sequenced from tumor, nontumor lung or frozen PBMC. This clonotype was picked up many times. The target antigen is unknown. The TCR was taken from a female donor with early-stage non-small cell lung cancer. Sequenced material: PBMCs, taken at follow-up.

The CDR3 DNA sequence: TGTGCCAGCAGCACCAACGGGGGCTCGGGCGAGCAGTACTTC. The encoded protein is CASSTNGGSGEQYF. The chain has TRBV7-9 and TRBJ2-7, with D possibly called TRBD1 or TRBD2 (6 bases each). V dropped 5 bases and J dropped 6 bases, with 17 bases sitting between them. This CDR3 contains 14 residues. Germline V gene sequence: CDR1 SEHNR, CDR2 FQNEAQ (reference sequence). Complete variable domain (other parts from reference TRBV7-9 and TRBJ2-7): DTGVSQNPRHKITKRGQNVTFRCDPISEHNRLYWYRQTLGQGPEFLTYFQNEAQLEKSRLLSDRFSAERPKGSFSTLEIQRTEQGDSAMYLCASSTNGGSGEQYFGPGTRLTVT.